The source of this TCR beta chain is a study of blood T cells in healthy people across ages. General observations from the study: Researchers said unsorted PBMCs prevented a conclusive naive versus antigen-experienced comparison. A strong correlation between TCR beta diversity and naive T cell percentage was seen.

A note on this clonotype: Its antigen is unidentified.

A sample-barcoded 5' primer and a J-beta primer mix were used in a second PCR of roughly 7 to 12 cycles. TCRdb re-called the 5' RACE reads with MiXCR, one entry per CDR3 protein. Of some 710,000 distinct CDR3 sequences in the sample, about 46% were seen once. Per sample, extraction of total RNA gave at least 5 micrograms in every case. The CDR3 has 14 amino acids. The germline V and J ends were trimmed by 1 base and 6 bases, with 13 bases remaining between them. Germline CDR1 and CDR2: SGHDN and FVKESK. The specimen was blood. The V and J genes are TRBV14 and TRBJ2-7, with TRBD1 as a possible D gene (5 bases). The origin of this receptor is a man older than 75 in good health. The CDR3 DNA reads as TGTGCCAGCAGCCAAGTTGGCTTAGGGGCCGAGCAGTACTTC. It translates to CASSQVGLGAEQYF. Based on the CDR3 plus reference TRBV14 and TRBJ2-7, the full variable domain is EAGVTQFPSHSVIEKGQTVTLRCDPISGHDNLYWYRRVMGKEIKFLLHFVKESKQDESGMPNNRFLAERTGGTYSTLKVQPAELEDSGVYFCASSQVGLGAEQYFGPGTRLTVT.